The T cell receptor beta chain described here comes from a study of cytomegalovirus exposure and HLA in healthy donors. Broader study findings: The authors later linked a missense DCLRE1C variant to TCR beta V- and J-gene trimming.

The germline gives CDR1 WSHSY, CDR2 SAAADI. The CDR3 has 13 amino acids. The ends were cut back, 4 bases at V and 2 bases at J, with 6 bases in the middle. This clone is identified as medium-sized (0.01 to 0.1%) from frequency. Its antigen remains unknown. The sample carries other DNA sequences with the same CDR3. PCR employed 60 Vbeta and 13 Jbeta primers. Clones were read by immunoSEQ multiplex PCR, and TCRdb kept only the in-frame ones, dropping some. The sample table includes around 100,000 clones. The receptor was derived from a man aged 40-49 years in good health and CMV-seropositive. Specimen: PBMCs. The V gene is TRBV10-2, the J gene TRBJ1-5; no clear D. DNA of the CDR3: TGCGCCAGCAGTGCGCAGGGCAATCAGCCCCAGCATTTT. Its protein product is CASSAQGNQPQHF.